The clone carrying this TCR beta chain turned up a few times. Sample-barcoded 5' priming and a J-beta primer mix drove a second PCR of 7 to 11 cycles. TCRdb fed the 5' RACE reads into MiXCR, producing one record per CDR3 protein. The sample carries around 790,000 distinct CDR3 sequences, 40% to 50% recorded once. This specimen belongs to a study of blood T cells in healthy people across ages. V was trimmed by 2 bases and J by 3 bases, leaving 5 bases between them. The CDR3 extends over 12 amino acids. In germline, CDR1 is SGHDT, CDR2 YYEEEE. The source of this sequence is a man aged 60 to 75 in good health. This chain uses TRBV5-6 with TRBJ1-1; D gene uncertain. The sample was blood. CDR3 bases: TGTGCCAGCAGCTTAGCGGACACTGAAGCTTTCTTT. Encoded protein: CASSLADTEAFF.